The clone carrying this T cell receptor (beta chain) was observed a single time. Its specificity is unknown. This record comes from a study of CD8 T cells in ankylosing spondylitis. Each CDR3 protein gets one entry after TCRdb re-called the 5' RACE reads with MiXCR. The data hold about 240,000 distinct CDR3 sequences, with about 9.1% observed a single time. Deletions cut 3 bases from V and 2 bases from J, with 14 bases between. The CDR3 covers 15 residues. Study-level points and caveats: Relatively rare in peripheral blood, disease-linked clones were also CD8+. Reports say disease-linked clones showed up significantly more in matched ankylosing spondylitis synovial fluid. There was a TCR beta motif, made of several highly homologous variants, that appeared characteristic of ankylosing spondylitis blood. Both synovial fluid and blood in reactive arthritis had previously been reported to carry some motif variants.

Sequenced sample: blood, either unsorted or a sorted T cell fraction (not recorded which). The origin of this receptor is a male donor with ankylosing spondylitis or in good health (not recorded which). The chain is built from TRBV23-1 and TRBJ2-7, with D perhaps being TRBD1 or TRBD2 (5 bases each). TRBV23-1 is placed among ORFs of uncertain function. DNA of the CDR3: TGCGCCAGCAGTCATGGAGCTAGAGGGGCCTACGAGCAGTACTTC. Residues: CASSHGARGAYEQYF.